This is a list of T cell receptor beta chains from one sample in a study of cytomegalovirus exposure and HLA in healthy donors. Generated by immunoSEQ multiplex PCR, the TCRdb table keeps only in-frame clones and is missing some. The data show some 190,000 clones, about four fifths seen once. Sequenced input: PBMCs. Receptor source: a man in his late teens or twenties in good health and CMV-seronegative. Both conserved end residues are part of each CDR3. The D gene is left open where the match is weak. The listing skips clone size in some rows; elsewhere it reads once, few, many or a size class.

CDR3 length: 14; J gene: TRBJ1-1; clone size: once; V gene: TRBV28; D gene: NA; CDR3 protein: CASLPGGFHTEAFF; CDR3 DNA: TGTGCCAGCCTCCCGGGGGGGTTTCACACTGAAGCTTTCTTT
CDR3 length: 16; J gene: TRBJ2-3; clone size: NA; V gene: TRBV15; D gene: TRBD2; CDR3 protein: CATSRVTSGGPNTQYF; CDR3 DNA: TGTGCCACCAGCAGAGTGACTAGCGGGGGCCCCAATACGCAGTATTTT
CDR3 length: 15; J gene: TRBJ2-5; clone size: NA; V gene: TRBV4-3; D gene: NA; CDR3 protein: CASSQDHNGWETQYF; CDR3 DNA: TGCGCCAGCAGCCAAGATCACAATGGTTGGGAGACCCAGTACTTC
CDR3 length: 13; J gene: TRBJ1-4; clone size: once; V gene: TRBV5-6; D gene: NA; CDR3 protein: CASSFEGREKLFF; CDR3 DNA: TGTGCCAGCAGCTTTGAGGGAAGGGAAAAACTGTTTTTT
CDR3 length: 15; J gene: TRBJ2-3; clone size: NA; V gene: TRBV15; D gene: NA; CDR3 protein: CATSRDILGADTQYF; CDR3 DNA: TGTGCCACCAGCAGAGATATCCTAGGGGCAGATACGCAGTATTTT
CDR3 length: 15; J gene: TRBJ1-1; clone size: NA; V gene: TRBV7-3; D gene: TRBD1; CDR3 protein: CASSLNSRGYTEAFF; CDR3 DNA: TGTGCCAGCAGCTTAAACTCCAGGGGGTACACTGAAGCTTTCTTT
CDR3 length: 14; J gene: TRBJ2-5; clone size: NA; V gene: TRBV14; D gene: NA; CDR3 protein: CASSQDRPQETQYF; CDR3 DNA: TGTGCCAGCAGCCAAGACAGGCCTCAAGAGACCCAGTACTTC
CDR3 length: 15; J gene: TRBJ2-7; clone size: NA; V gene: TRBV18; D gene: TRBD1; CDR3 protein: CASSPGTGPGYEQYF; CDR3 DNA: TGTGCCAGCTCACCCGGGACAGGCCCGGGCTACGAGCAGTACTTC
CDR3 length: 15; J gene: TRBJ2-7; clone size: NA; V gene: TRBV9; D gene: NA; CDR3 protein: CASSAEGGSSYEQYF; CDR3 DNA: TGTGCCAGCAGCGCAGAGGGGGGGAGCTCCTACGAGCAGTACTTC
CDR3 length: 12; J gene: TRBJ2-1; clone size: NA; V gene: TRBV7-9; D gene: NA; CDR3 protein: CASSFPGGEQFF; CDR3 DNA: TGTGCCAGCAGCTTTCCAGGTGGGGAGCAGTTCTTC
CDR3 length: 15; J gene: TRBJ1-5; clone size: NA; V gene: TRBV10-3; D gene: NA; CDR3 protein: CAISDWTDSNQPQHF; CDR3 DNA: TGTGCCATCAGTGATTGGACAGATAGCAATCAGCCCCAGCATTTT
CDR3 length: 18; J gene: TRBJ2-3; clone size: few; V gene: TRBV9; D gene: TRBD2; CDR3 protein: CASSSTSGRSHSTDTQYF; CDR3 DNA: TGTGCCAGCAGCTCTACTAGCGGGAGGTCCCATAGCACAGATACGCAGTATTTT